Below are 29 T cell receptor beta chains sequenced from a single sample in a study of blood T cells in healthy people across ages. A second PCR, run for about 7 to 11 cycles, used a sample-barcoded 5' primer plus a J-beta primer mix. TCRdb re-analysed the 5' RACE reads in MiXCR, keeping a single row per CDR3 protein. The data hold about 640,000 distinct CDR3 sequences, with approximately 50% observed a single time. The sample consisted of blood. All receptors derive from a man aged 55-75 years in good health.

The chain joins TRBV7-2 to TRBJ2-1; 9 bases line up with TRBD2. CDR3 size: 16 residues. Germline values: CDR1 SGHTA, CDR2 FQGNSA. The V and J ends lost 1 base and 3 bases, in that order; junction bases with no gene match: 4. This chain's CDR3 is CASSLVLAGYYNEQFF. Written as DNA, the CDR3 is TGTGCCAGCAGCTTAGTCCTAGCGGGGTACTACAATGAGCAGTTCTTC.

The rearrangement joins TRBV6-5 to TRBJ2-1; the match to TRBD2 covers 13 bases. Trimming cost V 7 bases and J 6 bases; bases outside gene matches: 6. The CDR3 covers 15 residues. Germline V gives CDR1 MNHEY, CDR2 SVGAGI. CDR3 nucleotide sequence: TGTGCCAGCATCCAAACTAGCGGGGGGGTCAATGAGCAGTTCTTC. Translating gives CASIQTSGGVNEQFF.

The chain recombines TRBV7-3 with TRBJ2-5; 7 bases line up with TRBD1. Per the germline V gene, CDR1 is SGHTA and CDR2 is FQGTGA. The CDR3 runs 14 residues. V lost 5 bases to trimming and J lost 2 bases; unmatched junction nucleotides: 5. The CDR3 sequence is CASSPTGFQETQYF. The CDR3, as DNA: TGTGCCAGCAGCCCGACAGGGTTTCAAGAGACCCAGTACTTC.

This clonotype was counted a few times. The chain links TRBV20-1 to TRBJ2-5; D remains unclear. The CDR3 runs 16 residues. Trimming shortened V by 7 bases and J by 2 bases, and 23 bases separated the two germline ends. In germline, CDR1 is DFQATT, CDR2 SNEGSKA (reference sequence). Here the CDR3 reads CSVTLRAGRVQETQYF. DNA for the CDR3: TGCAGTGTCACCCTTCGGGCAGGTCGAGTGCAAGAGACCCAGTACTTC.

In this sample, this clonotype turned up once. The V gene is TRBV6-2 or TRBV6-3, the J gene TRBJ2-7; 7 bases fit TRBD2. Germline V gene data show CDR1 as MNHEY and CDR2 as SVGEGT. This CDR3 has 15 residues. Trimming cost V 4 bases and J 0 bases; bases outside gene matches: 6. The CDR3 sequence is CASSSPGGNSYEQYF. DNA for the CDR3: TGTGCCAGCAGTTCCCCGGGAGGCAACTCCTACGAGCAGTACTTC.

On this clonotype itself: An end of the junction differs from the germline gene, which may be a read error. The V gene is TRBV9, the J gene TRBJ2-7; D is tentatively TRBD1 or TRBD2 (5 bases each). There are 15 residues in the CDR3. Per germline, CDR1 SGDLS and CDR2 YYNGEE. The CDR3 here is CASSSGTTSSYKQYF. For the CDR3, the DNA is TGTGCCAGCAGCTCTGGGACGACAAGCTCCTACAAGCAGTACTTC. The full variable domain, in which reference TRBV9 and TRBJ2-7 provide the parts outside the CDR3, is DSGVTQTPKHLITATGQRVTLRCSPRSGDLSVYWYQQSLDQGLQFLIQYYNGEERAKGNILERFSAQQFPDLHSELNLSSLELGDSALYFCASSSGTTSSYKQYFGPGTRLTVT.

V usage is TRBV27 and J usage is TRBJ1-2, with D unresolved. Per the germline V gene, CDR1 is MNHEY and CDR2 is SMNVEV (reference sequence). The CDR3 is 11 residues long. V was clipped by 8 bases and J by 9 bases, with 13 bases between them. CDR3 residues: CASFSYVSYTF. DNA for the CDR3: TGTGCCAGCTTTAGCTATGTGAGCTACACCTTC.

CDR3 protein: CASSAGDISSYEQYF. CDR3 coding DNA: TGTGCCAGCAGTGCGGGGGACATCAGCTCCTACGAGCAGTACTTC. V and J are TRBV6-1 and TRBJ2-7; the D call may be TRBD1 or TRBD2 (6 bases each). Trimming shortened V by 4 bases and J by 0 bases, and 13 bases separated the two germline ends. This CDR3 is built from 15 residues. Germline CDR1 MNHNS, CDR2 SASEGT.

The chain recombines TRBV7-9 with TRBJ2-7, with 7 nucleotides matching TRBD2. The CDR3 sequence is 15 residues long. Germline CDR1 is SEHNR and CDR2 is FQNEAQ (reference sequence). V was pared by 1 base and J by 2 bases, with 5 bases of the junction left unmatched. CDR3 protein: CASSLGGRLTYEQYF. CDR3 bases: TGTGCCAGCAGCTTAGGCGGGAGATTGACCTACGAGCAGTACTTC.

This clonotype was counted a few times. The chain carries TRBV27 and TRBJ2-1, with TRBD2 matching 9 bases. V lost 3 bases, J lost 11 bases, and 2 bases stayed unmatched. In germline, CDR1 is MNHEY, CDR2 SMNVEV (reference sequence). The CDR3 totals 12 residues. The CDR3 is CASSLRGGKQFF. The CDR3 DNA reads TGTGCCAGCAGTTTGCGGGGGGGGAAGCAGTTCTTC.

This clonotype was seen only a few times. As DNA, the CDR3 is TGCAGCGTTGAAGCAGGGTTTGCTTATGCAGATACGCAGTATTTT. Its protein product is CSVEAGFAYADTQYF. The V gene is TRBV29-1, the J gene TRBJ2-3, with D tentatively TRBD1 (5 bases). CDR1 and CDR2 (germline): SQVTM, ANQGSEA. V lost 1 base and J 4 bases, leaving 15 bases between the germline ends. The CDR3 extends over 15 amino acids.

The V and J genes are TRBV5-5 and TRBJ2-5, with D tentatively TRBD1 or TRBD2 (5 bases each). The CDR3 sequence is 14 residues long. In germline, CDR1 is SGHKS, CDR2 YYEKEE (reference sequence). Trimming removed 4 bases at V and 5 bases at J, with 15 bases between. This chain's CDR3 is CASSPGWGTETQYF. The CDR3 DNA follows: TGTGCCAGCAGCCCAGGCTGGGGGACGGAGACCCAGTACTTC.

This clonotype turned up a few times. The chain's CDR3 is CATQSPVTDTQYF. CDR3 nucleotide sequence: TGTGCCACCCAATCCCCAGTTACAGATACGCAGTATTTT. The chain uses TRBV24-1 and TRBJ2-3; D gene uncertain. The ends were cut back, 9 bases at V and 3 bases at J, with 12 bases in the middle. Germline CDR1 and CDR2: KGHDR and SFDVKD. The CDR3 spans 13 residues.

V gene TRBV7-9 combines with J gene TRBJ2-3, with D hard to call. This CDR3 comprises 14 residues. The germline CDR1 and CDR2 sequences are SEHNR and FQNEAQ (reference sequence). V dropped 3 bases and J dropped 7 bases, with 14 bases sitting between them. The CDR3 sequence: CASSFSPLSHTQYF. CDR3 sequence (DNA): TGTGCCAGCAGCTTTTCCCCCCTCTCACATACGCAGTATTTT. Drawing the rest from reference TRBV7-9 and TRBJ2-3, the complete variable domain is DTGVSQNPRHKITKRGQNVTFRCDPISEHNRLYWYRQTLGQGPEFLTYFQNEAQLEKSRLLSDRFSAERPKGSFSTLEIQRTEQGDSAMYLCASSFSPLSHTQYFGPGTRLTVL.

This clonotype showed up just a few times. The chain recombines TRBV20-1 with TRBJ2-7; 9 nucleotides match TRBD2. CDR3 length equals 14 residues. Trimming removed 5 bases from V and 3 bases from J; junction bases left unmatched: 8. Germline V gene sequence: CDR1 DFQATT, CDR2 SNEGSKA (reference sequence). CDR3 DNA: TGCAGTGCTCTTGCTAGCGGGGAAAACTACGAGCAGTACTTC. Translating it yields CSALASGENYEQYF.

In DNA form, the CDR3 reads TGTGCCAGCAGTGGTCTACAGGGGGCGCGTACTGAAGCTTTCTTT. Encoded protein: CASSGLQGARTEAFF. The chain links TRBV6-1 to TRBJ1-1, with TRBD1 matching over 9 bases. This CDR3 region has 15 residues. In germline, CDR1 is MNHNS, CDR2 SASEGT. J was trimmed by 5 bases and V by 4 bases; bases with no gene match: 8.

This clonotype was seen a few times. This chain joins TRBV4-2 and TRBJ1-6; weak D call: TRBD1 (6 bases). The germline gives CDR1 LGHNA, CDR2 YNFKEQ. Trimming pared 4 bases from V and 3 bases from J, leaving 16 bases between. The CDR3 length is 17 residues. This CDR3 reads CASSPTGGRIYNSPLHF. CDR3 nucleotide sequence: TGTGCCAGCAGCCCGACTGGGGGGCGCATCTATAATTCACCCCTCCACTTT.

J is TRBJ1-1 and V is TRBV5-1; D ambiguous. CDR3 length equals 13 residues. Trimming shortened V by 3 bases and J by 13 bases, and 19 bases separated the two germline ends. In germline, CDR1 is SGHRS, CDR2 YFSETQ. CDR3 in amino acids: CASSWDGSAVRFF. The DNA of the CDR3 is TGCGCCAGCAGCTGGGATGGATCGGCAGTTCGTTTCTTT.

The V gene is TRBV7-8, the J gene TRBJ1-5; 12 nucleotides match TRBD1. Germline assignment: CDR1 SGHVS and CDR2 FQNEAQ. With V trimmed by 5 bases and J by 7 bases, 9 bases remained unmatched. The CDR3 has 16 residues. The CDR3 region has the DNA TGTGCCAGCAGCAGCCGGGACAGGGGGCCGCGGCAGCCCCAGCATTTT. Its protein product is CASSSRDRGPRQPQHF.

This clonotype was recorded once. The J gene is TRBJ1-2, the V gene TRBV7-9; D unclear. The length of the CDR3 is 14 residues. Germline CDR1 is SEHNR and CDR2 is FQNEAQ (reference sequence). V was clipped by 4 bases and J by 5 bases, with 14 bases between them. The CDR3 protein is CASSSDGNGYGYTF. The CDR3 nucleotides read TGTGCCAGCAGCTCGGACGGAAACGGTTATGGCTACACCTTC.

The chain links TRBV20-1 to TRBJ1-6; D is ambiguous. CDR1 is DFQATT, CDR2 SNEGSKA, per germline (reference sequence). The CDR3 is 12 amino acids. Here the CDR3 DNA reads TGCAGCAGGCAGCCCAATAATTCACCCCTCCACTTT. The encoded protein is CSRQPNNSPLHF.

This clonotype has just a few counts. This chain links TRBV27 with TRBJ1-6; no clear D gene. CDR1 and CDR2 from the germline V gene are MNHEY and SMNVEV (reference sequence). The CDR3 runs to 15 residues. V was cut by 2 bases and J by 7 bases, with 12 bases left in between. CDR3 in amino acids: CASSLGPAPNSPLHF. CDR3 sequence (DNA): TGTGCCAGCAGTTTAGGGCCAGCTCCAAATTCACCCCTCCACTTT.

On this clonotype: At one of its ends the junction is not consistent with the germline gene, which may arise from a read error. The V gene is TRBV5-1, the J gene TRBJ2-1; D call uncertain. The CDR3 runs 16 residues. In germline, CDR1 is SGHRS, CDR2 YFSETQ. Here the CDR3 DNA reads TGCGCCAGTAGCTTGGATGGGCACCCCTCGGACAATGAGCAGTTCTTC. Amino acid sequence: CASSLDGHPSDNEQFF.

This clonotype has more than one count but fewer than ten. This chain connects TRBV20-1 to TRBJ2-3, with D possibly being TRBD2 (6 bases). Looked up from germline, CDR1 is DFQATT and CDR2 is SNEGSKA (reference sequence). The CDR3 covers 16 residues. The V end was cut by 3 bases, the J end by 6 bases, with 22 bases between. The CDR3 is CSASVIGRGRADTQYF. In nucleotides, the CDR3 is TGCAGTGCTAGCGTTATCGGGCGGGGACGTGCGGATACGCAGTATTTT.

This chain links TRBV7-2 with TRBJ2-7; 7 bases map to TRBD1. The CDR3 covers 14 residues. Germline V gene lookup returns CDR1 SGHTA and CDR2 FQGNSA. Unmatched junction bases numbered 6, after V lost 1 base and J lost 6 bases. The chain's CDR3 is CASSLGPHRGEQYF. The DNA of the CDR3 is TGTGCCAGCAGCTTAGGGCCCCACAGGGGCGAGCAGTACTTC.

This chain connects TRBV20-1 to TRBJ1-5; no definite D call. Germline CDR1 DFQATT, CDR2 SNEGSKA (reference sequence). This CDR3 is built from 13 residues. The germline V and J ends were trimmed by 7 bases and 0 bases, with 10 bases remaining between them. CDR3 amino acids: CSGTGNSNQPQHF. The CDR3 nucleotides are TGCAGTGGGACGGGAAATAGCAATCAGCCCCAGCATTTT.

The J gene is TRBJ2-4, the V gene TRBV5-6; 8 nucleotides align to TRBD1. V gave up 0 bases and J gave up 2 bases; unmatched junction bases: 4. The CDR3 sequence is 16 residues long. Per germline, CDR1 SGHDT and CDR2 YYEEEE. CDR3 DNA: TGTGCCAGCAGCTTGGTGGGGGACAGGACCAAAAACATTCAGTACTTC. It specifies CASSLVGDRTKNIQYF.

CDR3 coding DNA: TGTGCCAGCAGCCCAACATGGACTAACTATGGCTACACCTTC. Residues: CASSPTWTNYGYTF. The chain has TRBV6-1 and TRBJ1-2, with D hard to call. Trimming took 6 bases from V and 0 from J, leaving 11 bases between them. Germline CDR1 reads MNHNS; CDR2 reads SASEGT. This CDR3 comprises 14 residues.

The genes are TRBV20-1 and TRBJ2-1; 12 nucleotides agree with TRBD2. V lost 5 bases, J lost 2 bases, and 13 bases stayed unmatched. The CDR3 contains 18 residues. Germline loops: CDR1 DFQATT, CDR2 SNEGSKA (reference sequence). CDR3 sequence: CSAGSGLAGRPTYNEQFF. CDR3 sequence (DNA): TGCAGTGCTGGGTCGGGACTAGCGGGCCGACCCACCTACAATGAGCAGTTCTTC.